A single sample gave rise to the 24 T cell receptor beta chains below, sequenced in a study of immune heterogeneity within non-small cell lung tumors. Template material for each sample was approximately 0.65 ug of bulk tumor genomic DNA. Surgical sampling yielded several biopsies per primary tumor (spaced far apart). The patients were newly diagnosed with non-small cell lung cancer, had not been treated, and had curative surgery. Multiplex PCR amplified TCR beta CDR3 with 32 V and 13 J primers. In TCRdb, the multiplex PCR reads were re-called with MiXCR into one record per CDR3 protein. Among roughly 15,000 distinct CDR3 sequences listed, over 25% were seen once. Sequencing input: lung tumor tissue. These receptors all come from a man between 40 and 49 years old with non-small cell lung cancer.

On this clonotype: With a much larger clone just one base away, this may be a read error. This rearrangement joins TRBV6-1 to TRBJ1-2, with D hard to call. Trimming stripped 5 bases from V and 8 bases from J, with 12 bases between. This CDR3 contains 12 residues. Per germline, CDR1 MNHNS and CDR2 SASEGT. The CDR3, as DNA: TGTGCCAGCAGTCCCCCAGTTGGCGGCTACACCTTC. Protein product: CASSPPVGGYTF.

This clonotype is medium-sized (0.01 to 0.1%) within its sample. The rearrangement links TRBV10-3 to TRBJ2-7; a weak D match, TRBD1 (6 bases). The V end lost 6 bases, the J end lost 3 bases, and 15 bases lay between the germline ends. Germline V gives CDR1 ENHRY, CDR2 SYGVKD. This CDR3 is built from 14 residues. The CDR3 sequence is CAISPNTQGYEQYF. In DNA, the CDR3 is TGTGCCATCAGCCCCAACACACAGGGCTACGAGCAGTACTTC.

This clonotype was picked up many times. V gene TRBV9 combines with J gene TRBJ1-6; possible D gene TRBD1, 6 bases. CDR1 SGDLS and CDR2 YYNGEE come from the germline V gene. The CDR3 runs 15 residues. Trimming left V 4 bases short and J 6 bases short, with 14 bases between. CDR3 amino acids: CASSLRDTSNSPLHF. CDR3 bases: TGTGCCAGCAGCCTCCGGGACACCTCTAATTCACCCCTCCACTTT.

As to this clonotype: Without the conserved terminal phenylalanine or tryptophan, this CDR3 likely stems from a read error. The DNA is omitted, as the CDR3 cannot be located on it reliably, and the CDR3 follows TCRdb's listing. The chain uses TRBV4-1 and TRBJ1-3. A total of 17 residues make up the CDR3, ends included. Germline values: CDR1 MGHRA, CDR2 YSYEKL. CDR3 amino acids: CASSQEGSTGSGNTIYS.

Regarding this clonotype: One end of the junction fails to match germline, which may point to a read error. Here the CDR3 reads CPSSSGALSYEHYF. The CDR3 region has the DNA TGTCCCAGCAGTTCTGGGGCGCTCTCCTACGAGCACTACTTC. V is TRBV6-2 or TRBV6-3 and J is TRBJ2-7; weak D call: TRBD1 (5 bases). The CDR3 contains 14 residues. Germline values: CDR1 MNHEY, CDR2 SVGEGT.

A remark on this clonotype: Possible read error: a much larger clone is one base away. This sequence joins TRBV11-3 and TRBJ2-7; D perhaps matches TRBD1 (6 bases). Trimming pared 4 bases from V and 2 bases from J, leaving 15 bases between. Germline CDR1 and CDR2: SGHNT and YENEEA. The CDR3 is 15 residues long. The chain's CDR3 is CASSSAGTTTYEQYF. The DNA of the CDR3 is TGTGCCAGCAGCTCCGCCGGGACAACCACCTACGAGCAGTACTTC.

A note on this clonotype: This may arise from a read error, as a much more abundant clone is one base away. This rearrangement joins TRBV24-1 to TRBJ2-1; D is perhaps TRBD2 (6 bases). The CDR3 consists of 12 residues. The V end lost 3 bases, the J end lost 16 bases, and 15 bases lay between the germline ends. From germline, CDR1 is KGHDR and CDR2 SFDVKD. This CDR3 reads CATSDVLFGTFF. CDR3 sequence (DNA): TGTGCCACCAGTGATGTACTCTTTGGGACTTTCTTC.

V and J are TRBV5-1 and TRBJ2-5; 10 bases are a match to TRBD1. This CDR3 is 15 amino acids long. The V gene's germline CDR1 is SGHRS and CDR2 YFSETQ. Unmatched junction bases numbered 8, after V lost 4 bases and J lost 5 bases. The CDR3 DNA reads as TGCGCCAGCAGCGTATCGACAGGGGGCGGGGAGACCCAGTACTTC. It yields the protein CASSVSTGGGETQYF.

This clonotype came up many times. This chain joins TRBV3-1 and TRBJ2-7, with D maybe TRBD1 (6 bases). CDR3 length equals 15 residues. The germline CDR1 and CDR2 sequences are LGHDT and YNNKEL (reference sequence). Trimming took 7 bases from V and 0 from J, leaving 16 bases between them. The CDR3 sequence: CASTPDSLSSYEQYF. CDR3 sequence (DNA): TGTGCCAGCACCCCGGACAGTTTAAGCTCCTACGAGCAGTACTTC.

This clonotype was observed a handful of times. V gene TRBV5-4 combines with J gene TRBJ1-2, with D tentatively TRBD1 (5 bases). Germline lookup yields CDR1 SGHNT and CDR2 YYREEE (reference sequence). The CDR3 length is 14 residues. Deletions cut 1 base from V and 6 bases from J, with 13 bases between. The CDR3 is CASSLRGSRHGYTF. The CDR3 DNA follows: TGTGCCAGCAGCTTGAGGGGATCCAGGCATGGCTACACCTTC.

This clonotype has just a few counts. The J gene is TRBJ2-3, the V gene TRBV12-3 or TRBV12-4; 9 bases align to TRBD1. This CDR3 region has 17 residues. V lost 1 base and J lost 6; bases outside the gene matches: 11. DNA for the CDR3: TGTGCCAGCAGTTTAGGACTCCGGGACAGGGCATATGATACGCAGTATTTT. It codes for CASSLGLRDRAYDTQYF.

By frequency in the sample, this clonotype is medium-sized. The chain couples TRBV28 to TRBJ2-7; 9 positions agree with TRBD1. The CDR3 is 15 amino acids. V was pared by 3 bases and J by 0 bases, with 3 bases of the junction left unmatched. Germline-derived CDR1 and CDR2 are MDHEN and SYDVKM. The CDR3 nucleotides are TGTGCCAGCAGTTTGAGGACAGGGGCCTCCTACGAGCAGTACTTC. As protein: CASSLRTGASYEQYF.

This clonotype is categorized as medium-sized. The chain joins TRBV6-2 or TRBV6-3 to TRBJ1-5, with unresolved D. Trimming cost V 7 bases and J 0 bases, with 13 bases left between them. Per germline, CDR1 MNHEY and CDR2 SVGEGT. The CDR3 covers 15 residues. The CDR3 DNA reads TGTGCCAGCAATAACGGGCAGCTTAGCAATCAGCCCCAGCATTTT. Protein sequence: CASNNGQLSNQPQHF.

With respect to this clonotype: It may be a read error: a sequence one base away is much more abundant. V is TRBV7-3 and J is TRBJ2-3; 11 bases are shared with TRBD2. Germline V gene lookup returns CDR1 SGHTA and CDR2 FQGTGA. The CDR3 sequence is 14 residues long. The CDR3 spells CASSFGTSGDTLYF. The CDR3 DNA is TGTGCCAGCAGCTTTGGGACTAGCGGAGATACGCTGTATTTT.

This clonotype is labeled as medium-sized. The chain has TRBV20-1 and TRBJ1-1; unclear D gene. The V gene's germline CDR1 is DFQATT and CDR2 SNEGSKA (reference sequence). Trimming took 6 bases from V and 0 from J, leaving 8 bases between them. The CDR3 loop spans 12 amino acids. CDR3 protein: CSANKMNTEAFF. In DNA, the CDR3 is TGCAGTGCCAACAAGATGAACACTGAAGCTTTCTTT.

This clonotype occurred a few times. This chain links TRBV5-5 with TRBJ2-2, with a possible D match to TRBD1 (5 bases). The CDR3 runs to 14 residues. V lost 1 base and J 7 bases, leaving 11 bases between the germline ends. Germline loops: CDR1 SGHKS, CDR2 YYEKEE (reference sequence). In DNA form, the CDR3 reads TGTGCCAGCAGCTTGTCAGGGTCCGGCGGGGAGCTGTTTTTT. This sequence encodes CASSLSGSGGELFF.

This clonotype showed up just a few times. The genes are TRBV18 and TRBJ1-1; D is uncertain. Germline-derived CDR1 and CDR2 are KGHSH and LQKENI. V was cut by 0 bases and J by 5 bases, with 16 bases left in between. The CDR3 length is 16 residues. The CDR3 DNA reads TGTGCCAGCTCACCACCGAACATTCCTTTTGGGACTGAAGCTTTCTTT. The encoded protein is CASSPPNIPFGTEAFF. The complete variable domain, with remaining parts taken from reference TRBV18 and TRBJ1-1, reads NAGVMQNPRHLVRRRGQEARLRCSPMKGHSHVYWYRQLPEEGLKFMVYLQKENIIDESGMPKERFSAEFPKEGPSILRIQQVVRGDSAAYFCASSPPNIPFGTEAFFGQGTRLTVV.

This clonotype occurred once. This sequence may be a read error, since a much larger clone differs from it by one base. The rearrangement links TRBV2 to TRBJ2-3; weak D call: TRBD2 (7 bases). Germline V lookup: CDR1 SNHLY, CDR2 FYNNEI. Trimming removed 6 bases at V and 3 bases at J, with 13 bases between. The CDR3 length is 14 residues. CDR3 region: CASSKGGGTDTQYF. The CDR3 nucleotides are TGTGCCAGCAGCAAAGGGGGGGGGACAGATACGCAGTATTTT.

In the case of this clonotype: A much larger clone lies one base from this, so it may be a read error. V usage is TRBV7-8 and J usage is TRBJ1-3, with D possibly being TRBD1 (5 bases). CDR1 is SGHVS, CDR2 FQNEAQ, per germline. This CDR3 is 16 amino acids long. CDR3 in amino acids: CDSRKTRQTSGNTIYF. In DNA, the CDR3 is TGTGACAGTAGAAAGACAAGACAGACCTCTGGAAACACCATATATTTT.

Points on this clonotype: A much larger clone lies a single base off, so this may be a read error. This chain connects TRBV20-1 to TRBJ2-1; TRBD1 aligns across 9 bases. V shed 3 bases, J shed 4 bases, and the junction held 7 bases outside the gene matches. CDR3 length: 15 amino acids. Germline CDR1 reads DFQATT; CDR2 reads SNEGSKA (reference sequence). CDR3 sequence (DNA): TGCAGTGCTAGTGGAGTGGACAGGGGTTACAATGAGCAGTTCTTC. Its translation: CSASGVDRGYNEQFF.

This clonotype was seen only once. This could be a read error, since a much larger clone is one nucleotide away. This rearrangement joins TRBV3-1 to TRBJ1-1; a possible D gene is TRBD1 (5 bases). Germline-derived CDR1 and CDR2 are LGHDT and YNNKEL (reference sequence). Trimming removed 3 bases at V and 9 bases at J, with 11 bases between. The CDR3 extends over 12 amino acids. CDR3 in DNA: TGTGCCAGCAGCCAGGGGAAGGGGAAAGCTTTCTTT. It encodes CASSQGKGKAFF.

As regards this clonotype: This may arise from a read error, as a much more abundant clone is one base away. The J gene is TRBJ1-2, the V gene TRBV12-3 or TRBV12-4; tentatively, D is TRBD1 (6 bases). This CDR3 region has 14 residues. CDR3 sequence: CASTRNSGGYSYTF. In DNA, the CDR3 is TGTGCCAGCACCCGTAATTCGGGGGGCTATAGCTACACCTTC.

In the case of this clonotype: A much larger clone differs from this one at a single base, so this may be a read error. The genes are TRBV6-5 and TRBJ2-6; D is ambiguous. Trimming took off 2 bases at V and 0 bases at J, with 5 bases between the two ends. CDR1 and CDR2 from the germline V gene are MNHEY and SVGAGI. This CDR3 has 15 residues. CDR3 coding DNA: TGTGCCAGCAGTTACCCCTACTCTGGGGCCAACGTCCTGACTTTC. It is translated as CASSYPYSGANVLTF.

A remark on this clonotype: Since a much larger clone is just one base distant, this may be a read error. This chain connects TRBV10-2 to TRBJ2-1, with D perhaps matching TRBD1 (6 bases). The V gene's germline CDR1 is WSHSY and CDR2 SAAADI. The CDR3 length is 14 residues. CDR3 amino acids: CASSEPGTTREQLF. The CDR3 DNA follows: TGCGCCAGCAGTGAGCCAGGGACAACCAGGGAGCAGTTATTC.